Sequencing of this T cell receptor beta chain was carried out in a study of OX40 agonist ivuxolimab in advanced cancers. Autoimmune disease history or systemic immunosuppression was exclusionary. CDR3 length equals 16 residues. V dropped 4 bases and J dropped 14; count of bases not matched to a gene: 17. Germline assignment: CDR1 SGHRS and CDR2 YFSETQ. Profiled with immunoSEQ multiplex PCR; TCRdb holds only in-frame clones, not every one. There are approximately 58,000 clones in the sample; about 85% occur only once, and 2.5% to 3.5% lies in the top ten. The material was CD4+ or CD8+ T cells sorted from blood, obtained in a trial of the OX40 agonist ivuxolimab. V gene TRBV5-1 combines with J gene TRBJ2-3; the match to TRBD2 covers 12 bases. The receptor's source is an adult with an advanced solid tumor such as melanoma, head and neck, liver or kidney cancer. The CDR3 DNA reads TGCGCCAGCAGCCCCCACCCAAATCTAGCGGGAGGGGATATGTATTTT. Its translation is CASSPHPNLAGGDMYF.